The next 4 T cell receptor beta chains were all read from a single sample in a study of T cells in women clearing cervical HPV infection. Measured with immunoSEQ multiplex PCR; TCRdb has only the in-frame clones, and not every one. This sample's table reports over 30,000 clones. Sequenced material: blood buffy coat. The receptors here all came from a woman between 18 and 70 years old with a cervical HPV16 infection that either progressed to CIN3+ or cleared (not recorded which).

The DNA read from the CDR3 is TGTGCCAGCAGTGACAGAGGACAGGGGAATAGAGGGGACATT. It yields the protein CASSDRGQGNRGDI. Given in full, the CDR3 is CASSDRGQGNRGDIQYF. This sequence joins TRBV6-4 and TRBJ2-4; 9 bases map to TRBD1. The CDR3 end lies 3 residues beyond the end of the read and is filled in from the germline J gene. The CDR3 sequence is 17 residues long. Trimming removed 2 bases from V and 8 bases from J; junction bases left unmatched: 13. Germline V gene sequence: CDR1 MRHNA, CDR2 SNTAGT.

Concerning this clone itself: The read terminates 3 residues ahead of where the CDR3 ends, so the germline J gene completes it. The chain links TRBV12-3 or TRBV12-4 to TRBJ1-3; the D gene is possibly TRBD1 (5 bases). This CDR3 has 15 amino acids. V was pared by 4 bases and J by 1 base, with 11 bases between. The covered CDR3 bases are TGTGCCAGCAGTTCCCTTCCAGGGTCTGGAAACACC. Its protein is CASSSLPGSGNT. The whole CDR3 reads CASSSLPGSGNTIYF.

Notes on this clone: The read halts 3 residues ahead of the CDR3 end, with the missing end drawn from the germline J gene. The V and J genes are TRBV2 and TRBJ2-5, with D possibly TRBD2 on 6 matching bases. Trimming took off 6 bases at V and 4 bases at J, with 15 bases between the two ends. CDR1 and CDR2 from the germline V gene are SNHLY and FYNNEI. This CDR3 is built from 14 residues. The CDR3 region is CASRLRGSGETQYF. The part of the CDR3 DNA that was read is TGTGCCAGCAGGCTCCGGGGTAGCGGAGAGACC. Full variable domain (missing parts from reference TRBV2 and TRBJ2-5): EPEVTQTPSHQVTQMGQEVILRCVPISNHLYFYWYRQILGQKVEFLVSFYNNEISEKSEIFDDQFSVERPDGSNFTLKIRSTKLEDSAMYFCASRLRGSGETQYFGPGTRLLVL.

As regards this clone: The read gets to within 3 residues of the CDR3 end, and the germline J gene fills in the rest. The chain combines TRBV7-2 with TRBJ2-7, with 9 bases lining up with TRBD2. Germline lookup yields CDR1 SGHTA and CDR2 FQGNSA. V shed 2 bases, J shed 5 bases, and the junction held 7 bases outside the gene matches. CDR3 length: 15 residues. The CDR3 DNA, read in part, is TGTGCCAGCAGCTTAAGGGTAGCGGGAGTAGACGAG. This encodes CASSLRVAGVDE. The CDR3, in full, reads CASSLRVAGVDEQYF.